These 8 T cell receptor beta chains were sequenced from one sample in a study of shared clonotypes between healthy human individuals (dated by TCRdb to about 2020). Library prep was done by the immunoSEQ multiplex PCR assay. In its TCRdb copy, this immuneACCESS table keeps in-frame sequences only and misses some clones. Where compared with another copy, unresolved V genes explain less than half of these, and the others have no known cause. This sample comprises some 790,000 clones, 55% to 80% of them detected only once. The ten largest clones add up to approximately 1.8% of the sample. Material: memory CD4+ T cells sorted from blood. In light of the paper, this sample's cell subset or site label describes: CD45RA-negative fraction. The receptors shown here come from a woman younger than 45 in good health.

V gene TRBV11-2 combines with J gene TRBJ1-4; the D is unclear. Trimming cost V 5 bases and J 8 bases, with 18 bases left between them. Germline CDR1 reads SGHAT; CDR2 reads FQNNGV. The CDR3 runs to 15 residues. The CDR3 spells CASSQEFTSQEKLFF. CDR3 DNA: TGTGCCAGCAGCCAAGAGTTCACTTCCCAAGAAAAACTGTTTTTT.

The chain combines TRBV29-1 with TRBJ1-4; D is possibly TRBD1 (5 bases). V lost 0 bases and J lost 7, with 12 bases in between. Germline V gene data show CDR1 as SQVTM and CDR2 as ANQGSEA. This CDR3 comprises 14 residues. CDR3: CSVEDRRDGEKLFF. The CDR3 coding sequence is TGCAGCGTTGAAGATCGTCGGGACGGTGAAAAACTGTTTTTT.

Comments on this clone: Other DNA sequences of this sample code for an identical CDR3. The chain has TRBV2 and TRBJ2-2; D possibly uses TRBD1 or TRBD2 (5 bases each). V lost 4 bases, J lost 5 bases, and 14 bases lay in between. Germline V gives CDR1 SNHLY, CDR2 FYNNEI. The CDR3 sequence is 15 residues long. CDR3: CASSAGQGGTGELFF. The CDR3 nucleotides read TGTGCCAGCAGTGCAGGGCAGGGCGGGACCGGGGAGCTGTTTTTT. The entire variable domain, with the rest obtained from reference TRBV2 and TRBJ2-2, is as follows: EPEVTQTPSHQVTQMGQEVILRCVPISNHLYFYWYRQILGQKVEFLVSFYNNEISEKSEIFDDQFSVERPDGSNFTLKIRSTKLEDSAMYFCASSAGQGGTGELFFGEGSRLTVL.

The rearrangement joins TRBV28 to TRBJ1-4, with TRBD1 identical over 11 bases. The V and J ends lost 6 bases and 8 bases, in that order; junction bases with no gene match: 8. The V gene's germline CDR1 is MDHEN and CDR2 SYDVKM. The CDR3 is 15 amino acids. CDR3 coding DNA: TGTGCCAGCAGCACGCCGGGACAGGGGGACGAAAAACTGTTTTTT. This codes for CASSTPGQGDEKLFF.

This clone was seen more than once but under ten times. The chain employs TRBV7-9 and TRBJ2-1; TRBD2 matches at 8 bases. Germline V CDR1 and CDR2: SEHNR, FQNEAQ (reference sequence). The CDR3 consists of 15 residues. V lost 3 bases, J lost 8 bases, and 9 bases stayed unmatched. The CDR3 DNA reads as TGTGCCAGCAGCTTCGGGACTAGGATCTCAGATGAGCAGTTCTTC. Residues: CASSFGTRISDEQFF.

In its sample, this clone was seen many times. The chain combines TRBV18 with TRBJ2-3; D perhaps matches TRBD2 (7 bases). Trimming took 3 bases from V and 6 from J, leaving 19 bases between them. CDR1 and CDR2 from the germline V gene are KGHSH and LQKENI. CDR3 length: 16 residues. This CDR3 is CASSPRPEGGTDTQYF. CDR3 sequence (DNA): TGTGCCAGCTCACCGAGACCTGAGGGGGGGACGGATACGCAGTATTTT.

The chain carries TRBV10-3 and TRBJ2-7, with D hard to call. The germline CDR1 and CDR2 sequences are ENHRY and SYGVKD. V was clipped by 3 bases and J by 3 bases, with 24 bases between them. This CDR3 is built from 18 residues. CDR3 in DNA: TGTGCCATCAGTGATCTCCCAGTACCCACCTTTGGTGACTACGAGCAGTACTTC. Translated, it gives CAISDLPVPTFGDYEQYF.

This chain links TRBV6-1 with TRBJ2-1, with TRBD2 identical over 9 bases. The V gene's germline CDR1 is MNHNS and CDR2 SASEGT. The CDR3 loop spans 17 amino acids. After removal of 0 bases from V and 5 bases from J, the junction contained 8 bases not matched to a gene. The CDR3 sequence: CASSEAAQASGDNEQFF. DNA for the CDR3: TGTGCCAGCAGTGAAGCGGCTCAGGCTAGCGGGGACAATGAGCAGTTCTTC.